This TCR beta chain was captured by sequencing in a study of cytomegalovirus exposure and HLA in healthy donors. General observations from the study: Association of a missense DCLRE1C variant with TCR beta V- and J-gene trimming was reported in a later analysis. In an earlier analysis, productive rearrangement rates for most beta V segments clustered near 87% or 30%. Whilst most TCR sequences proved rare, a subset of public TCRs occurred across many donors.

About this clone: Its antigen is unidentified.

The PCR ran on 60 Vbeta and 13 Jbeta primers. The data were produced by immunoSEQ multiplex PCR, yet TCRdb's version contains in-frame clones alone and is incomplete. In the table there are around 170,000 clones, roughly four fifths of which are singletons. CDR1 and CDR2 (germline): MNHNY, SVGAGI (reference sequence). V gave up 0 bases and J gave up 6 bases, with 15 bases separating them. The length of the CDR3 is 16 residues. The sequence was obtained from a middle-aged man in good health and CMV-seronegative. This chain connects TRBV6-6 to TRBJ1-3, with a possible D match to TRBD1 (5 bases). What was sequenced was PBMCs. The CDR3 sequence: CASSYSIGREANTIYF. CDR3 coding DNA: TGTGCCAGCAGTTACTCGATTGGCAGGGAGGCAAACACCATATATTTT.